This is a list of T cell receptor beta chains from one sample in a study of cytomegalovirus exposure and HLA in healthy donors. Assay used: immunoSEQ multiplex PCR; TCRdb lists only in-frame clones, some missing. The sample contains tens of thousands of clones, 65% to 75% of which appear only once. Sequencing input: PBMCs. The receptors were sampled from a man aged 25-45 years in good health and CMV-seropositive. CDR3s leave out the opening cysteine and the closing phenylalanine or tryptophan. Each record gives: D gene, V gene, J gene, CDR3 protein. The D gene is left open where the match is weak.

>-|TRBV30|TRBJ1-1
AWSRQRNTEAF
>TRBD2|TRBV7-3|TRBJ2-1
ASSLRTSGGAEQF
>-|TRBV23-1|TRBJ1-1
ASRHRLKNTEAF
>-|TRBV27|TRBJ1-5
ASSYRGQPQH
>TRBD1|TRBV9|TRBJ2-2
ASSVGGQGFYTGELF
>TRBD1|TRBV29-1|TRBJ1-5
SVQRTGDQPQH
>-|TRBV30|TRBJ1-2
AWSSQGSSGYT
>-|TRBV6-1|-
ASSAGALYEQY
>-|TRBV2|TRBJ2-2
ASSANRNTGELF
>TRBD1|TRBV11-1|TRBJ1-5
ASSLDRNQPQH
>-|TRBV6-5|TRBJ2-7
ASSYGGGSEQY
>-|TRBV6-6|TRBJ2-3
ASSYSIGGRYDTQY
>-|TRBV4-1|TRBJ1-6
ASSQDLGLPGFNSPLH
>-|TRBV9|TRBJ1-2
ASSSEGGAAANYGYT
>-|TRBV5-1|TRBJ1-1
ASWKGPPGGCEAF